These T cell receptor beta chains were read from a single sample in a study of blood T cell repertoires in COVID-19. The method was immunoSEQ multiplex PCR; TCRdb's version includes in-frame clones alone and lacks a portion of them. The sample gives 250,000 or so clones, 84% of which show up once; under 4.5% is in the top ten. Sequencing was carried out using peripheral blood. The receptors shown here come from a man between 45 and 60 years old with acute or convalescent COVID-19. Each CDR3 is given with its conserved first and last residue. A D gene is named only where the DNA matches it firmly. Clone size is shown for a subset of rows, as once, few, many or a class of expanded clone.

abundance	v_gene	j_gene	d_gene	CDR3aa	CDR3nt
NA	TRBV4-1	TRBJ1-1	NA	CASSQAPPTGMNTEAFF	TGCGCCAGCAGCCAAGCCCCCCCCACTGGTATGAACACTGAAGCTTTCTTT
NA	TRBV5-5	TRBJ2-7	NA	CASSSGRSEQYF	TGTGCCAGCAGCTCGGGGAGGAGCGAGCAGTACTTC
NA	TRBV14	TRBJ1-3	NA	CASSHRVSGNTIYF	TGTGCCAGCAGCCACAGGGTCTCTGGAAACACCATATATTTT
NA	TRBV30	TRBJ2-7	TRBD2	CAWSGSGSSYEQYF	TGTGCCTGGAGTGGCAGCGGGAGCTCCTACGAGCAGTACTTC
NA	TRBV6-5	TRBJ2-2	NA	CASSYSTNTGELFF	TGTGCCAGCAGTTACTCTACTAACACCGGGGAGCTGTTTTTT
NA	TRBV3-1/TRBV3-2	TRBJ2-1	NA	CASSQGGGSSYNEQFF	TGTGCCAGCAGCCAAGGGGGAGGAAGTTCCTACAATGAGCAGTTCTTC
NA	TRBV5-1	TRBJ2-7	TRBD1	CASSFGDRGEGHEQYF	TGCGCCAGCAGCTTTGGCGACAGGGGGGAAGGGCACGAGCAGTACTTC
NA	TRBV4-1	TRBJ2-1	TRBD1	CASSRKAHGQGESSLF	TGCGCCAGCAGCCGGAAAGCTCATGGACAGGGGGAATCTTCCCTCTTC
NA	TRBV20-1	TRBJ1-5	NA	CSASDLAAAYSNQPQHF	TGCAGTGCTAGTGACCTGGCGGCAGCTTATAGCAATCAGCCCCAGCATTTT
NA	TRBV10-3	TRBJ2-7	TRBD2	CAIRGTSGEALEQYF	TGTGCCATCAGGGGGACTAGCGGGGAGGCCCTCGAGCAGTACTTC
NA	TRBV5-5	TRBJ1-5	NA	CASSLFQGANQPQHF	TGTGCCAGCAGCTTGTTTCAGGGTGCCAATCAGCCCCAGCATTTT
few	TRBV9	TRBJ1-1	NA	CASSVGPRGGEAFF	TGTGCCAGCAGCGTAGGCCCCCGCGGGGGTGAAGCTTTCTTT
NA	TRBV27	TRBJ2-7	NA	CASSLISGDNLYEQYF	TGTGCCAGCAGTTTAATTTCAGGGGACAATCTCTACGAGCAGTACTTC
NA	TRBV11-1	TRBJ2-7	NA	CASGPYRSYEQYF	TGTGCCAGCGGGCCCTATAGGTCCTACGAGCAGTACTTC
NA	TRBV18	TRBJ1-1	NA	CASSQGRSTEAFF	TGTGCCAGCAGTCAGGGTAGAAGTACTGAAGCTTTCTTT
NA	TRBV4-1	TRBJ1-3	NA	CASSQDGRGTSGNTIYF	TGCGCCAGCAGCCAAGATGGGAGGGGGACCTCTGGAAACACCATATATTTT
NA	TRBV4-2	TRBJ2-7	TRBD2	CASTGGYEQYF	TGTGCCAGCACGGGAGGCTACGAGCAGTACTTC
NA	TRBV5-1	TRBJ1-2	TRBD1	CASSLGTGIGYGYTF	TGCGCCAGCAGCTTAGGGACAGGGATCGGCTATGGCTACACCTTC
NA	TRBV29-1	TRBJ2-7	TRBD2	CSVEFVSGSSYEQYF	TGCAGCGTTGAATTTGTGAGCGGGAGCTCCTACGAGCAGTACTTC
NA	TRBV7-3	TRBJ1-1	NA	CASSLASNPNTEAFF	TGTGCCAGCAGCTTAGCGTCTAACCCAAACACTGAAGCTTTCTTT
NA	TRBV27	TRBJ1-5	NA	CASSFSRGDYGNQPQHF	TGTGCCAGCAGTTTCTCTCGGGGGGATTACGGCAATCAGCCCCAGCATTTT
NA	TRBV18	TRBJ1-1	TRBD1	CASSHGQGTNTEAFF	TGTGCCAGCTCGCACGGACAGGGGACGAACACTGAAGCTTTCTTT
NA	TRBV27	TRBJ2-3	TRBD2	CASSFPGGADTQYF	TGTGCCAGCAGTTTCCCGGGGGGGGCAGATACGCAGTATTTT
NA	TRBV3-1/TRBV3-2	TRBJ2-7	TRBD1	CASSQDLRTGVYEQYF	TGTGCCAGCAGCCAAGATCTGCGGACAGGGGTCTACGAGCAGTACTTC
NA	TRBV11-1	TRBJ2-5	TRBD1	CASSHGQGGETQYF	TGTGCCAGCAGTCATGGACAGGGGGGAGAGACCCAGTACTTC
NA	TRBV25-1	TRBJ2-3	NA	CASSEAGPVTQYF	TGTGCCAGCAGTGAGGCTGGCCCTGTTACGCAGTATTTT
NA	TRBV27	TRBJ1-6	NA	CASSAGGSYNSPLHF	TGTGCCAGCAGTGCCGGTGGCTCCTATAATTCACCCCTCCACTTT
NA	TRBV28	TRBJ1-5	TRBD1	CASCNPGTGVGQPQHF	TGTGCCAGCTGCAATCCCGGGACAGGGGTGGGGCAGCCCCAGCATTTT
NA	TRBV9	TRBJ1-4	TRBD1	CASSGRLDRGVPANEKLFF	TGTGCCAGCAGCGGCCGTTTAGACAGGGGAGTTCCGGCTAATGAAAAACTGTTTTTT
NA	TRBV6-5	TRBJ1-2	NA	CASRAWGGDYGYTF	TGTGCCAGCAGGGCTTGGGGGGGCGACTATGGCTACACCTTC
NA	TRBV6-5	TRBJ1-2	NA	CASTMGTGQGYGYTF	TGTGCCAGCACTATGGGTACAGGACAAGGATATGGCTACACCTTC
NA	TRBV29-1	TRBJ2-3	NA	CSVDQGGTDTQYF	TGCAGCGTTGACCAGGGCGGAACAGATACGCAGTATTTT
NA	TRBV15	TRBJ1-2	NA	CATSQDFQYGYTF	TGTGCCACCAGCCAGGATTTTCAATATGGCTACACCTTC
NA	TRBV7-6	TRBJ1-4	TRBD1	CASSSRDRGRRGIEKLFF	TGTGCCAGCAGCTCCCGGGACAGGGGGCGAAGAGGTATTGAAAAACTGTTTTTT
NA	TRBV3-1/TRBV3-2	TRBJ2-7	TRBD2	CASSHRTSGSRQQYF	TGTGCCAGCAGCCACCGAACTAGCGGGAGCCGGCAGCAGTACTTC
NA	TRBV6-5	TRBJ2-7	TRBD2	CASRGTSTYEQYF	TGTGCCAGCAGAGGGACTAGTACCTACGAGCAGTACTTC
NA	TRBV13	TRBJ2-7	TRBD1	CASSSNDRDPYEQYF	TGTGCCAGCAGTTCAAACGACAGGGACCCCTACGAGCAGTACTTC
NA	TRBV2	TRBJ1-1	NA	CASRPQPGEGKTTEAFF	TGTGCCAGCAGACCCCAACCTGGGGAGGGGAAGACCACTGAAGCTTTCTTT
NA	TRBV27	TRBJ1-2	TRBD1	CASNLDRVVNYGYTF	TGTGCCAGCAACTTAGACAGGGTGGTTAACTATGGCTACACCTTC
NA	TRBV21-1	TRBJ2-7	NA	CASSPRGSGNLHYEQYF	TGTGCCAGCAGCCCCCGTGGTAGCGGGAATCTCCACTACGAGCAGTACTTC
NA	TRBV4-1	TRBJ1-2	NA	CASSQEGLRGDGYTF	TGCGCCAGCAGCCAAGAAGGGTTAAGGGGCGATGGCTACACCTTC
NA	TRBV5-1	TRBJ1-2	TRBD1	CASSLTGDYGYTF	TGCGCCAGCAGCTTAACAGGGGACTATGGCTACACCTTC
NA	TRBV6-5	TRBJ2-7	NA	CASSYVTGRNEQYF	TGTGCCAGCAGTTACGTAACAGGACGGAACGAGCAGTACTTC